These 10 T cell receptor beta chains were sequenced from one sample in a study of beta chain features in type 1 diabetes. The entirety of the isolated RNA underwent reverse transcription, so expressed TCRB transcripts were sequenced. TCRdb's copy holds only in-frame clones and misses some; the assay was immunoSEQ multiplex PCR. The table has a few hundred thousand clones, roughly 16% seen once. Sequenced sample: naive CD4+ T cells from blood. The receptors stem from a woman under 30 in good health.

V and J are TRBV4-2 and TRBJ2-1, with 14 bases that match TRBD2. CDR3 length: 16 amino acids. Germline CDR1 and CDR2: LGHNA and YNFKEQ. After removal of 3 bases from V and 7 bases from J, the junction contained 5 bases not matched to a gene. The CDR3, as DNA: TGTGCCAGCAGCCAGTCCGGGACTAGCGGGAGAAATGAGCAGTTCTTC. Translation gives CASSQSGTSGRNEQFF.

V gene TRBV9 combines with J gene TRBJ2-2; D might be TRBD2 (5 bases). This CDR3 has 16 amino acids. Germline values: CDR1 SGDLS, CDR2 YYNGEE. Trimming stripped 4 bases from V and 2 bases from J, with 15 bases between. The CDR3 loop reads CASSSGLLDNTGELFF. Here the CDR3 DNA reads TGTGCCAGCAGCTCCGGACTGCTAGATAACACCGGGGAGCTGTTTTTT.

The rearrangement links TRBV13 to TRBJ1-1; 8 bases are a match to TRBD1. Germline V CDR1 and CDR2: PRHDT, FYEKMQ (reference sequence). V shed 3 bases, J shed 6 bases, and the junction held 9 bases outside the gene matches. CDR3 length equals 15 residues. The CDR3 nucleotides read TGTGCCAGCAGCTTCATGGAGACAGGGGACGCTGAAGCTTTCTTT. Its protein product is CASSFMETGDAEAFF. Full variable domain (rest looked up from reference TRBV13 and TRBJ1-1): AAGVIQSPRHLIKEKRETATLKCYPIPRHDTVYWYQQGPGQDPQFLISFYEKMQSDKGSIPDRFSAQQFSDYHSELNMSSLELGDSALYFCASSFMETGDAEAFFGQGTRLTVV.

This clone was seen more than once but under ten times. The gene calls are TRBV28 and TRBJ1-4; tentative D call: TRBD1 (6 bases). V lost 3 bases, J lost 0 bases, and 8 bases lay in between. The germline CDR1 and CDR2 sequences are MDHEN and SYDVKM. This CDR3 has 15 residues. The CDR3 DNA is TGTGCCAGCAGTTTCACAGGGACAACTAATGAAAAACTGTTTTTT. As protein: CASSFTGTTNEKLFF.

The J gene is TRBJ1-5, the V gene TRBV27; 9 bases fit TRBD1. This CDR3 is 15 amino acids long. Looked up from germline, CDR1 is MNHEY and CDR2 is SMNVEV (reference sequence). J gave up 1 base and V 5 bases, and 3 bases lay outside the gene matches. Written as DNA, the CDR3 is TGTGCCAGCAGTCTCGGACAGGGGAGCAATCAGCCCCAGCATTTT. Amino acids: CASSLGQGSNQPQHF.

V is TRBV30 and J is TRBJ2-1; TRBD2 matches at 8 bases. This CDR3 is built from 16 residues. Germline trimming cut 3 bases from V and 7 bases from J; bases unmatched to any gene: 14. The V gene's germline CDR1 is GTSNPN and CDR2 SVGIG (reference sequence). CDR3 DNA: TGTGCCTGGAGGCCCTCCCCGGGCGGGAGGAAAAATGAGCAGTTCTTC. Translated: CAWRPSPGGRKNEQFF.

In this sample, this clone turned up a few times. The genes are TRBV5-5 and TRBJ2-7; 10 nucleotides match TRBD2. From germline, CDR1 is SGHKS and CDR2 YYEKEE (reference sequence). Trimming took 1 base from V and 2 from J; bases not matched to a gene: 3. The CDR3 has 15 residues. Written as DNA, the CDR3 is TGTGCCAGCAGCTTGTCGCTAGCGGGAGCCTACGAGCAGTACTTC. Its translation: CASSLSLAGAYEQYF.

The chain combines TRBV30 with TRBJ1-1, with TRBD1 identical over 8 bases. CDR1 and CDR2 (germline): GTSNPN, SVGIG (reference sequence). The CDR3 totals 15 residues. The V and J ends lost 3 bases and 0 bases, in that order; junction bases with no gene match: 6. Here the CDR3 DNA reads TGTGCCTGGAGCGCAGGGGGCAACATGAACACTGAAGCTTTCTTT. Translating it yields CAWSAGGNMNTEAFF.

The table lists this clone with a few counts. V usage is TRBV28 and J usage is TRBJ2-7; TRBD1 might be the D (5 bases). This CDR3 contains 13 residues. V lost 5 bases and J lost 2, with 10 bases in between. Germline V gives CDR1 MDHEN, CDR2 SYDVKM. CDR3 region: CASSTGHTYEQYF. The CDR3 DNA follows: TGTGCCAGCAGTACAGGACACACCTACGAGCAGTACTTC.

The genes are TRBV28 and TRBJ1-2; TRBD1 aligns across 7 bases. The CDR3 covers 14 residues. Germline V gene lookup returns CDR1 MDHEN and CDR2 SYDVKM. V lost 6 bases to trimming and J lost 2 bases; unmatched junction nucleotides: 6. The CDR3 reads CASRETGPNYGYTF. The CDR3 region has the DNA TGTGCCAGCAGGGAGACAGGGCCCAACTATGGCTACACCTTC.